This T cell receptor (beta chain) was profiled in a study of T cell repertoires in cytomegalovirus infection. Study-level background: Recently identified HLA-C-restricted CMV epitopes were used, and well-studied HLA-B-restricted CMV epitopes were used as well. It can be stated that public TCR beta signatures indicated CMV infection as well as a matching HLA type.

As for this clonotype: Its antigen is not known.

After removal of 6 bases from V and 6 bases from J, the junction contained 8 bases not matched to a gene. Germline CDR1 MNHNS, CDR2 SASEGT. The CDR3 has 15 residues. Study outcomes and limitations: Ex vivo, HLA-C-restricted CMV-specific TCR beta clonotypes prevailed over the rest of the response.

TCRdb redid the calling of the reads with MiXCR, one entry per CDR3 protein. The sample lists about 470,000 distinct CDR3 sequences; approximately 40% were seen once. The sequence derives from a human donor in good health (CMV status not recorded). Some clones in this sample may be carry-over from other donors' samples. V and J are TRBV6-1 and TRBJ2-7; TRBD2 aligns across 13 bases. Here the sequenced sample was cultured PBMCs, taken from culture after CMV antigen stimulation. The CDR3 DNA reads as TGTGCCAGCAGGCAAGGACTAGCGGGAGTAGGCGAGCAGTACTTC. Its protein product is CASRQGLAGVGEQYF.